These T cell receptor beta chains were read from a single sample in a study of technical replicates of blood from a handful of donors. Profiled with immunoSEQ multiplex PCR; TCRdb holds only in-frame clones, not every one. The table lists about 44,000 clones, around 97% of them singletons. Material for sequencing was T cells isolated from PBMCs. The source of these receptors is a human donor in good health. The conserved cysteine and the conserved F or W are not part of the CDR3 here. The D gene is left open where the match is weak.

j_call v_call d_call cdr3_length cdr3_aa
TRBJ1-1 TRBV5-1 - 11 ASSAMWSTEAF
TRBJ1-1 TRBV7-9 - 10 ASSFLVTEAF
TRBJ2-7 TRBV30 - 11 AWNSGSSYEQY
TRBJ1-5 TRBV5-8 TRBD1 15 ASSLVAGGLRNQPQH
TRBJ2-7 TRBV7-9 - 13 ASSLLTVAPYEQY
TRBJ2-7 TRBV5-4 - 14 ASSPFRQGSSYEQY
TRBJ2-1 TRBV4-2 - 8 ATGGNEQF
TRBJ2-1 TRBV5-4 TRBD2 10 ASSLDGGRDF
TRBJ2-7 TRBV19 TRBD2 13 ASSRASGRASKKY
TRBJ1-2 TRBV5-6 - 11 ASSLRNREYKA
TRBJ1-1 TRBV4-1 - 10 ASSPSPSEAF
TRBJ2-1 TRBV5-1 - 10 ASSLSGGEQF
TRBJ2-3 TRBV28 - 13 ASSIRGRSTDTQY
TRBJ2-7 TRBV14 - 11 ASSLFTGYEQY
TRBJ1-2 TRBV25-1 TRBD1 11 ASSGQGRGGYT
TRBJ2-2 TRBV10-2 TRBD2 13 ASSDMTSVTGELF
TRBJ1-4 TRBV19 TRBD1 12 ASQFTGVGEKLF
TRBJ2-1 TRBV19 - 14 ASSKEGGPIYNEQF